The clone carrying this TCR beta chain was detected once. Antigen specificity is unknown. The CDR3 is made up of 15 amino acids. Germline CDR1 is SQVTM and CDR2 is ANQGSEA. V shed 7 bases, J shed 6 bases, and the junction held 17 bases outside the gene matches. The sample originates from a study of cytomegalovirus exposure and HLA in healthy donors. Study-level results: Later genetic work tied a missense DCLRE1C variant to beta-chain V and J trimming.

In the PCR, 60 Vbeta and 13 Jbeta primers were used. Repertoires were generated with immunoSEQ multiplex PCR, while TCRdb's copy carries only in-frame clones and drops some. This table has approximately 88,000 clones, under 80% appearing once. The sequenced sample was PBMCs. The rearrangement links TRBV29-1 to TRBJ2-7; TRBD1 agrees at 8 bases. The sequence was obtained from a male donor in good health and CMV-seronegative. The CDR3 spells CSAHRGTGGSTEQYF. The CDR3 DNA follows: TGCAGCGCCCATAGGGGGACAGGCGGGTCGACCGAGCAGTACTTC.